This record looks at one T cell receptor (beta chain) sequence and its context. The data originate from a study of cytomegalovirus exposure and HLA in healthy donors. Study details: An earlier analysis found fewer than 120 million unique TCR beta sequences from about 190 million T cells.

Germline V gene data show CDR1 as KGHSH and CDR2 as LQKENI. CDR3 size: 16 residues. Trimming cost V 1 base and J 7 bases, with 19 bases left between them. The PCR made use of 60 Vbeta and 13 Jbeta primers. Generated by immunoSEQ multiplex PCR, the TCRdb table keeps only in-frame clones and is missing some. The repertoire consists of fewer than 120,000 clones, with 80% occurring once and the leading ten covering over 2.5%. The sequence came from a woman aged 55-69 years in good health and CMV-seropositive. Sequenced input: PBMCs. The chain employs TRBV18 and TRBJ1-1, with D tentatively TRBD1 (6 bases). The CDR3 loop is CASSPLSGQTTIEAFF. For the CDR3, the DNA is TGTGCCAGCTCACCACTCTCCGGACAGACGACGATTGAAGCTTTCTTT.